Listed below are T cell receptor beta chains from one sample, sequenced in a study of cytomegalovirus exposure and HLA in healthy donors. Data came from immunoSEQ multiplex PCR; TCRdb stores just in-frame clones and leaves some out. The sample records 95,000 to 150,000 clones, roughly three quarters being singletons. Source material: PBMCs. The receptors were gathered from a woman in her twenties or thirties in good health and CMV-seronegative. The CDR3 runs from the conserved cysteine through the conserved F or W. D genes are given only for firm matches. Clone size is given for some rows only: seen once, a few or many times, or a class if the clone is expanded.

V gene	clone size	D gene	J gene	CDR3 DNA	CDR3 protein
TRBV7-9	NA	TRBD1	TRBJ2-2	TGTTCCAGCAGTTCCGACAGGGGGCCCACCGGGGAGCTGTTTTTT	CSSSSDRGPTGELFF
TRBV7-6	NA	NA	TRBJ1-1	TGTGCCAGCAGCTTAAGTGCAGGGGTGAACACTGAAGCTTTCTTT	CASSLSAGVNTEAFF
TRBV7-9	NA	NA	TRBJ2-1	TGTGCCAGCAGCTCCAGAAGGGGAAATGAGCAGTTCTTC	CASSSRRGNEQFF
TRBV30	NA	NA	TRBJ1-1	TGTGCCTGGAAACTCACGAACACTGAAGCTTTCTTT	CAWKLTNTEAFF
TRBV6-5	NA	TRBD2	TRBJ2-7	TGTGCCAGCAGTTACGGCGGGGGGGCCTCCGAGCAGTACTTC	CASSYGGGASEQYF
TRBV5-1	once	NA	TRBJ2-7	TGCGCCAGCAGCCACGACTCGAACTACGAGCAGTACTTC	CASSHDSNYEQYF
TRBV5-4	NA	NA	TRBJ2-5	TGTGCCAGCAGCCGAGAGGCAGCCCAAGAGACCCAGTACTTC	CASSREAAQETQYF
TRBV4-1	NA	NA	TRBJ2-5	TGCGCCAGCAGCCAAGATAAGGGAGGGGGGCCCGGAGAGACCCAGTACTTC	CASSQDKGGGPGETQYF
TRBV5-4	NA	TRBD2	TRBJ2-7	TGTGCCAGCAGCCCGGGGGGTCCCGAGCAGTACTTC	CASSPGGPEQYF
TRBV19	NA	NA	TRBJ2-1	TGTGCCAGTAGCCACAGGGCCGGGGAGCAGTTCTTC	CASSHRAGEQFF
TRBV4-3	few	NA	TRBJ2-7	TGCGCCAGCAGCCACGGGGGAGCCGAGCAGTACTTC	CASSHGGAEQYF
TRBV5-6	NA	NA	TRBJ1-6	TGTGCCAGCAGCTTGGCGGGGGTGAATTCACCCCTCCACTTT	CASSLAGVNSPLHF
TRBV4-1	few	TRBD2	TRBJ2-6	TGCGCCAGCAGCCAACTTGTCGGACTAGCGGGGGGCTCTGGGGCCAACGTCCTGACTTTC	CASSQLVGLAGGSGANVLTF
TRBV25-1	NA	NA	TRBJ2-2	TGTGCCAGCAGTGATAGCCAGGGGAGAGGCGGGGAGCTGTTTTTT	CASSDSQGRGGELFF
TRBV6-5	NA	NA	TRBJ2-7	TGTGCCAGCAGAGCAGACTACTACGAGCAGTACTTC	CASRADYYEQYF
TRBV19	NA	NA	TRBJ2-7	TGTGCCAGTAGTATTGGACAGACCAGCTCCTACGAGCAGTACTTC	CASSIGQTSSYEQYF
TRBV2	once	TRBD1	TRBJ1-5	TGTGCCAGTGGGGACAGGGACTTCAATCAGCCCCAGCATTTT	CASGDRDFNQPQHF
TRBV6-1	few	NA	TRBJ1-4	TGTGCCAGCAGGGGAGCAACTAATGAAAAACTGTTTTTT	CASRGATNEKLFF
TRBV9	NA	TRBD2	TRBJ2-5	TGTGCCAGCAGCATGGGACTAGCGGGGGCCAGAGGGGAAGAGACCCAGTACTTC	CASSMGLAGARGEETQYF
TRBV7-3	NA	NA	TRBJ2-1	TGTGCCAGCAGCTTAATTTCAGGGGCCTACAATGAGCAGTTCTTC	CASSLISGAYNEQFF
TRBV30	NA	NA	TRBJ2-5	TGTGCCTGGACGGCGGGAGAGACCCAGTACTTC	CAWTAGETQYF
TRBV19	NA	TRBD1	TRBJ2-3	TGTGCCAGTACCTGGGACAGGGCAGCGGATACGCAGTATTTT	CASTWDRAADTQYF
TRBV11-3	NA	TRBD1	TRBJ1-4	TGTGCCAGCAGCTTTGGACAGGGATCCCAAACTAATGAAAAACTGTTTTTT	CASSFGQGSQTNEKLFF
TRBV18	NA	TRBD1	TRBJ2-3	TGTGCCACCCAACCATCCGGGACAGCTAGCACAGATACGCAGTATTTT	CATQPSGTASTDTQYF
TRBV10-2	NA	TRBD2	TRBJ2-1	TGCGCCAGCAGTGATTTAGCGGGGGGGTATAATGAGCAGTTCTTC	CASSDLAGGYNEQFF
TRBV6-5	NA	NA	TRBJ1-1	TGTGCCAGCAGTTCAGGGCCCAGAGTTGAAGCTTTCTTT	CASSSGPRVEAFF
TRBV7-3	NA	TRBD1	TRBJ1-4	TGTGCCAGCAGCCAAGACAGGGGGTGTGAAAAACTGTTTTTT	CASSQDRGCEKLFF
TRBV7-6	NA	NA	TRBJ1-2	TGTGCCAGCAGCTTAGGACCGGTCCAGGGTAACTATGGCTACACCTTC	CASSLGPVQGNYGYTF
TRBV5-1	once	NA	TRBJ2-2	TGCGCCAGCAACAGGGTCACCGGGGAGCTGTTTTTT	CASNRVTGELFF
TRBV5-1	NA	NA	TRBJ2-5	TGCGCCAGCCGGGACCCAACAGGGTCAGAGACCCAGTACTTC	CASRDPTGSETQYF
TRBV6-6	NA	TRBD1	TRBJ1-2	TGTGCCAGCAGTCATTCGGACAGGAACTATGGCTACACCTTC	CASSHSDRNYGYTF
TRBV5-1	NA	NA	TRBJ1-2	TGCGCCAGCAGCACCAGGAGGAACTATGGCTACACCTTC	CASSTRRNYGYTF
TRBV27	NA	NA	TRBJ2-1	TGTGCCAGCAGTTTATCGATGGGGGAGGCATACAATGAGCAGTTCTTC	CASSLSMGEAYNEQFF
TRBV30	NA	NA	TRBJ1-5	TGTGCCTGGAGTCCCACGGTGAGATGGAATCAGCCCCAGCATTTT	CAWSPTVRWNQPQHF
TRBV6-1	NA	NA	TRBJ2-7	TGTGCCAGTTACGTAAATCAGGTTTTAACCTACGAGCAGTACTTC	CASYVNQVLTYEQYF
TRBV7-9	NA	NA	TRBJ1-1	TGTGCCAGCAACCCCTTACTCCGAAACAGGGAAATGAACACTGAAGCTTTCTTT	CASNPLLRNREMNTEAFF
TRBV5-1	NA	TRBD1	TRBJ2-5	TGCGCCAGCAGCTTGTCTAACCCGGGACAGGGAGAGACCCAGTACTTC	CASSLSNPGQGETQYF
TRBV6-1	NA	NA	TRBJ2-5	TGTGCCAGCAGTAAGGACAGATTGGTAGGGGAGACCCAGTACTTC	CASSKDRLVGETQYF
TRBV7-2	NA	NA	TRBJ2-7	TGTGCCAGCAGCTTATTTCAGGGTTCCGACGAGCAGTACTTC	CASSLFQGSDEQYF
TRBV4-2	NA	NA	TRBJ2-5	TGTGCCAGCAGCCAAGATAAAGACAGCCAAGAGACCCAGTACTTC	CASSQDKDSQETQYF
TRBV7-2	few	NA	TRBJ1-2	TGTGCCAGCAGCTTAGACAGACGGGGTGGAGGCTACACCTTC	CASSLDRRGGGYTF
TRBV7-2	NA	TRBD1	TRBJ2-7	TGTGCCAGCAGCCCTGACAGGGTAACCTACGAGCAGTACTTC	CASSPDRVTYEQYF
TRBV9	NA	TRBD1	TRBJ2-3	TGTGCCAGCAGCTCCCGGGACAGACCCACAGATACGCAGTATTTT	CASSSRDRPTDTQYF
TRBV7-9	once	NA	TRBJ2-5	TGTGCCAGCAGCTTAGATCCCGGAGGGGAGACCCAGTACTTC	CASSLDPGGETQYF
TRBV28	NA	NA	TRBJ1-5	TGTGCCAGCTGTGGGGGCGGAAGCAATCAGCCCCAGCATTTT	CASCGGGSNQPQHF
TRBV18	NA	NA	TRBJ1-3	TGTGCCAGCTCACGGGACGGGGGAAACGCCGGAAACACCATATATTTT	CASSRDGGNAGNTIYF
TRBV9	NA	NA	TRBJ2-2	TGTGCCAGCAGCCTCACCTTTGACGGGTTCGGGGAGCTGTTTTTT	CASSLTFDGFGELFF
TRBV10-2	NA	NA	TRBJ2-7	TGCGCCAGCAGAGCTTCCGGGAGCGGCGAGCAGTACTTC	CASRASGSGEQYF
TRBV9	NA	TRBD1	TRBJ1-5	TGTGCCAGCAGCGTAACAGGGGCTGTTAATCAGCCCCAGCATTTT	CASSVTGAVNQPQHF
TRBV10-2	NA	NA	TRBJ2-7	TGCGCCAGCAGTCCAGGGTGGGCCTACGAGCAGTACTTC	CASSPGWAYEQYF
TRBV4-1	NA	TRBD1	TRBJ2-7	TGCGCCAGCAGCCATGGATTGGGGACAGGGGACTACGAGCAGTACTTC	CASSHGLGTGDYEQYF
TRBV6-6	NA	TRBD2	TRBJ2-2	TGTGCCAGCAGTTACCCAACTAGCGGGACCGGGGAGCTGTTTTTT	CASSYPTSGTGELFF